One and the same sample provided the 28 T cell receptor beta chains below, sequenced in a study of blood T cell repertoires in COVID-19. Libraries were prepared by immunoSEQ multiplex PCR; TCRdb keeps only in-frame clonotypes and omits some of them. The table lists roughly 290,000 clones, around 87% of them singletons, with about 7.8% in the top ten. Specimen: peripheral blood. These receptors originate from a woman aged 45 to 65 who had recovered from COVID-19.

The V gene is TRBV5-5, the J gene TRBJ1-6; 7 nucleotides line up with TRBD1. With V trimmed by 3 bases and J by 6 bases, 6 bases remained unmatched. This CDR3 region has 15 residues. CDR1 and CDR2 (germline): SGHKS, YYEKEE (reference sequence). CDR3 nucleotide sequence: TGTGCCAGCAGCTGGGGACAGCTAACTAATTCACCCCTCCACTTT. This encodes CASSWGQLTNSPLHF. The whole variable domain, remainder taken from reference TRBV5-5 and TRBJ1-6, is DAGVTQSPTHLIKTRGQQVTLRCSPISGHKSVSWYQQVLGQGPQFIFQYYEKEERGRGNFPDRFSARQFPNYSSELNVNALLLGDSALYLCASSWGQLTNSPLHFGNGTRLTVT.

The chain joins TRBV19 to TRBJ2-1; D possibly corresponds to TRBD2 (6 bases). Trimming stripped 6 bases from V and 8 bases from J, with 11 bases between. From germline, CDR1 is LNHDA and CDR2 SQIVND (reference sequence). The CDR3 has 12 residues. For the CDR3, the DNA is TGTGCCAGTAGGGGGGGTCCCCATGAGCAGTTCTTC. This encodes CASRGGPHEQFF.

The chain recombines TRBV3-1 (or the pseudogene TRBV3-2) with TRBJ1-1; D not resolved. Per germline, CDR1 LGHDT and CDR2 YNNKEL (reference sequence). This CDR3 region has 13 residues. The V end was cut by 3 bases, the J end by 3 bases, with 8 bases between. The DNA for the CDR3 is TGTGCCAGCAGCCACCGGGGTCACACTGAAGCTTTCTTT. Translating it yields CASSHRGHTEAFF.

The chain uses TRBV5-5 and TRBJ2-7; no clear D. Per the germline V gene, CDR1 is SGHKS and CDR2 is YYEKEE (reference sequence). This CDR3 comprises 14 residues. V lost 4 bases and J 6 bases, leaving 17 bases between the germline ends. The CDR3: CASSPVLVRGEQYF. CDR3 coding DNA: TGTGCCAGCAGCCCTGTCTTGGTCCGAGGCGAGCAGTACTTC.

The V gene is TRBV7-2, the J gene TRBJ1-3, with D maybe TRBD1 (5 bases). V shed 3 bases and J shed 7 bases, with 16 bases lying between them. The germline V gene encodes CDR1 SGHTA and CDR2 FQGNSA. The CDR3 length is 15 residues. CDR3 nucleotides: TGTGCCAGCAGCTTGCAGGGCCTCTATGGGAACACCATATATTTT. This sequence encodes CASSLQGLYGNTIYF.

V is TRBV9 and J is TRBJ1-1, with D possibly matching TRBD1 (5 bases). Per germline, CDR1 SGDLS and CDR2 YYNGEE. V lost 4 bases and J lost 5, with 15 bases in between. This CDR3 has 14 residues. CDR3 DNA sequence: TGTGCCAGCAGCTTCAATTATCAGGGTACTGAAGCTTTCTTT. It translates to CASSFNYQGTEAFF.

This chain links TRBV4-3 with TRBJ2-1; no firm D call. CDR3 length: 13 residues. Germline loops: CDR1 LGHNA, CDR2 YSLEER. Trimming pared 4 bases from V and 8 bases from J, leaving 12 bases between. This CDR3 is CASSLSIGDEQFF. CDR3 coding DNA: TGCGCCAGCAGCCTCAGTATCGGAGATGAGCAGTTCTTC.

The chain carries TRBV4-3 and TRBJ2-7; 13 bases match TRBD2. CDR1 LGHNA and CDR2 YSLEER come from the germline V gene. V shed 3 bases, J shed 4 bases, and the junction held 3 bases outside the gene matches. This CDR3 is 15 amino acids long. This chain's CDR3 is CASSQLLAGGYEQYF. The CDR3, as DNA: TGCGCCAGCAGCCAGTTACTAGCGGGAGGGTACGAGCAGTACTTC.

This clone appeared a few times. The chain is built from TRBV5-1 and TRBJ1-2; TRBD1 is a possible D gene (5 bases). This CDR3 contains 12 residues. Per the germline V gene, CDR1 is SGHRS and CDR2 is YFSETQ. V lost 4 bases and J 7 bases, leaving 11 bases between the germline ends. The CDR3, as DNA: TGCGCCAGCAGCCCTAACCAGGGTGGCTACACCTTC. It is translated as CASSPNQGGYTF.

V gene TRBV27 combines with J gene TRBJ1-1; the D gene is possibly TRBD1 (6 bases). Germline V gene data show CDR1 as MNHEY and CDR2 as SMNVEV (reference sequence). With 7 bases removed from V and 4 bases from J, the gap between germline ends came to 19 bases. CDR3 length: 15 residues. The CDR3 DNA reads as TGTGCCAGCAAGAGATTAGGGCAGGGGTCCACTGAAGCTTTCTTT. This encodes CASKRLGQGSTEAFF.

This chain connects TRBV28 to TRBJ1-3; D perhaps matches TRBD1 (5 bases). CDR1 and CDR2 from the germline V gene are MDHEN and SYDVKM. This CDR3 region has 16 residues. The V gene lost 2 bases and the J gene lost 0 bases, with 11 bases spanning the gap. The CDR3 coding sequence is TGTGCCAGCAGTTTAACAGGCTCATACTCTGGAAACACCATATATTTT. Protein: CASSLTGSYSGNTIYF.

The rearrangement uses TRBV28 and TRBJ2-7, with a possible D match to TRBD1 (6 bases). Germline V gene sequence: CDR1 MDHEN, CDR2 SYDVKM. CDR3 length equals 14 residues. V dropped 2 bases and J dropped 0 bases, with 8 bases sitting between them. CDR3 nucleotide sequence: TGTGCCAGCAGTTTAGGGGGCAGCTCCTACGAGCAGTACTTC. The encoded protein is CASSLGGSSYEQYF.

With respect to this clone: Within the sample, other DNA sequences also encode this same CDR3. The chain has TRBV1 and TRBJ2-5; TRBD2 is the table's D call, not checked against the DNA. TRBV1 is a known pseudogene. The CDR3 runs 14 residues. CDR3 nucleotide sequence: TGCACCAGCAGCCAAGAGGGGGGTTGGGAGACCCAGTACTTC. Its translation: CTSSQEGGWETQYF.

This chain joins TRBV10-2 and TRBJ2-7; D might be TRBD2 (5 bases). The V end lost 2 bases, the J end lost 2 bases, and 13 bases lay between the germline ends. Germline-derived CDR1 and CDR2 are WSHSY and SAAADI. The CDR3 has 15 residues. This chain's CDR3 is CASSEPGGSAYEQYF. The CDR3 DNA sequence: TGCGCCAGCAGTGAGCCTGGAGGTAGCGCCTACGAGCAGTACTTC.

The CDR3: CASSHPQTSGRVEQYF. CDR3 DNA sequence: TGTGCCAGCAGTCACCCACAGACTAGCGGGAGGGTGGAGCAGTACTTC. This chain connects TRBV27 to TRBJ2-7, with 14 bases that match TRBD2. The V and J ends lost 5 bases and 7 bases, in that order; junction bases with no gene match: 10. The CDR3 is 16 amino acids. The germline gives CDR1 MNHEY, CDR2 SMNVEV (reference sequence).

The rearrangement uses TRBV18 and TRBJ2-7; D perhaps matches TRBD1 (6 bases). The CDR3 extends over 14 amino acids. CDR1 KGHSH and CDR2 LQKENI come from the germline V gene. V lost 4 bases and J 1 base, leaving 11 bases between the germline ends. CDR3 region: CASSRRTESYEQYF. Here the CDR3 DNA reads TGTGCCAGCTCACGGCGGACAGAGTCCTACGAGCAGTACTTC. Filled out from reference TRBV18 and TRBJ2-7, the complete variable domain reads NAGVMQNPRHLVRRRGQEARLRCSPMKGHSHVYWYRQLPEEGLKFMVYLQKENIIDESGMPKERFSAEFPKEGPSILRIQQVVRGDSAAYFCASSRRTESYEQYFGPGTRLTVT.

The genes are TRBV6-2 or TRBV6-3 and TRBJ1-2; maybe TRBD1 (5 bases). Germline-derived CDR1 and CDR2 are MNHEY and SVGEGT. V was shortened by 2 bases and J by 2 bases, with 9 bases between the two germline ends. This CDR3 region has 14 residues. The CDR3 region is CASSYRGANYGYTF. CDR3 nucleotide sequence: TGTGCCAGCAGTTACAGGGGCGCCAACTATGGCTACACCTTC.

This sequence joins TRBV4-2 and TRBJ2-7; D gene uncertain. In germline, CDR1 is LGHNA, CDR2 YNFKEQ. V lost 0 bases and J 1 base, leaving 10 bases between the germline ends. There are 15 residues in the CDR3. CDR3 sequence reads: CASSQDLTLSYEQYF. The CDR3 DNA follows: TGTGCCAGCAGCCAAGACCTTACTCTTTCCTACGAGCAGTACTTC.

J is TRBJ2-3 and V is TRBV7-8, with no clear D. V was clipped by 5 bases and J by 11 bases, with 14 bases between them. The CDR3 loop spans 12 amino acids. Germline V lookup: CDR1 SGHVS, CDR2 FQNEAQ. The CDR3 spells CASSQTSHGQYF. CDR3 DNA sequence: TGTGCCAGCAGCCAAACATCTCATGGGCAGTATTTT.

The chain links TRBV15 to TRBJ2-5, with D perhaps TRBD1 (6 bases). V lost 5 bases to trimming and J lost 4 bases, with 14 bases between them. CDR1 and CDR2 from the germline V gene are LNHNV and YYDKDF (reference sequence). This CDR3 has 14 residues. The CDR3 is CATSAQGPGETQYF. The CDR3 DNA follows: TGTGCCACCAGCGCACAGGGTCCGGGAGAGACCCAGTACTTC.

V usage is TRBV5-4 and J usage is TRBJ2-5; possibly TRBD2 for D (6 bases). CDR1 and CDR2 from the germline V gene are SGHNT and YYREEE (reference sequence). The CDR3 has 12 amino acids. V gave up 4 bases and J gave up 7 bases, with 11 bases separating them. The CDR3 region is CASSHNGGTQYF. CDR3 coding DNA: TGTGCCAGCAGCCACAACGGGGGGACCCAGTACTTC. Variable domain in full (rest from reference TRBV5-4 and TRBJ2-5): ETGVTQSPTHLIKTRGQQVTLRCSSQSGHNTVSWYQQALGQGPQFIFQYYREEENGRGNFPPRFSGLQFPNYSSELNVNALELDDSALYLCASSHNGGTQYFGPGTRLLVL.

V gene TRBV24-1 combines with J gene TRBJ2-1; 11 bases are a match to TRBD2. V shed 4 bases, J shed 4 bases, and the junction held 5 bases outside the gene matches. The CDR3 is made up of 16 amino acids. Germline lookup yields CDR1 KGHDR and CDR2 SFDVKD. CDR3: CATSDLGTSGYNEQFF. CDR3 bases: TGTGCCACCAGTGACTTGGGGACTAGCGGTTACAATGAGCAGTTCTTC.

CDR3 nucleotide sequence: TGTGCCAGTAGTATACTAGCGGGGGGTTCCTACGAGCAGTACTTC. Residues: CASSILAGGSYEQYF. The rearrangement uses TRBV19 and TRBJ2-7; 11 bases fit TRBD2. V gave up 2 bases and J gave up 1 base; unmatched junction bases: 1. CDR3 length equals 15 residues. Germline assignment: CDR1 LNHDA and CDR2 SQIVND (reference sequence).

J is TRBJ2-1 and V is TRBV5-4; TRBD2 might be the D (5 bases). Trimming pared 5 bases from V and 8 bases from J, leaving 17 bases between. CDR3 length equals 14 residues. Germline CDR1 and CDR2: SGHNT and YYREEE (reference sequence). The CDR3 is CASRAGTGFHEQFF. Here the CDR3 DNA reads TGTGCCAGCAGGGCTGGTACGGGATTCCATGAGCAGTTCTTC.

V usage is TRBV30 and J usage is TRBJ2-7; 9 positions agree with TRBD2. Per germline, CDR1 GTSNPN and CDR2 SVGIG (reference sequence). V lost 7 bases and J lost 5; bases outside the gene matches: 15. This CDR3 has 15 amino acids. CDR3 loop: CAFNPGLATGNEQYF. In DNA, the CDR3 is TGTGCCTTCAACCCGGGACTAGCAACGGGAAACGAGCAGTACTTC.

This chain uses TRBV21-1 with TRBJ2-5; TRBD1 is taken as the D call from the table, unchecked against the DNA. TRBV21-1 is a pseudogene locus. This CDR3 has 13 residues. DNA for the CDR3: TGTGCCAGCATCCCTGGACAGGGCTGGACCCAGTACTTC. This encodes CASIPGQGWTQYF.

The CDR3 DNA sequence: TGTGCCAGCAGCCACGGTGGGAACACTGAAGCTTTCTTT. Amino acid sequence: CASSHGGNTEAFF. The J gene is TRBJ1-1, the V gene TRBV11-2; D remains unclear. From germline, CDR1 is SGHAT and CDR2 FQNNGV. This CDR3 comprises 13 residues. The V end was cut by 5 bases, the J end by 1 base, with 8 bases between.

To note about this clone: Other DNA variants within this sample encode the same CDR3. V and J are TRBV3-1 (or the pseudogene TRBV3-2) and TRBJ2-1; D perhaps matches TRBD2 (6 bases). The CDR3 runs to 14 residues. Trimming removed 0 bases from V and 8 bases from J, with 11 bases in between. CDR1 and CDR2 (germline): LGHDT, YNNKEL (reference sequence). The CDR3 region is CASSQDPGSDEQFF. CDR3 nucleotides: TGTGCCAGCAGCCAAGACCCCGGGAGTGATGAGCAGTTCTTC.